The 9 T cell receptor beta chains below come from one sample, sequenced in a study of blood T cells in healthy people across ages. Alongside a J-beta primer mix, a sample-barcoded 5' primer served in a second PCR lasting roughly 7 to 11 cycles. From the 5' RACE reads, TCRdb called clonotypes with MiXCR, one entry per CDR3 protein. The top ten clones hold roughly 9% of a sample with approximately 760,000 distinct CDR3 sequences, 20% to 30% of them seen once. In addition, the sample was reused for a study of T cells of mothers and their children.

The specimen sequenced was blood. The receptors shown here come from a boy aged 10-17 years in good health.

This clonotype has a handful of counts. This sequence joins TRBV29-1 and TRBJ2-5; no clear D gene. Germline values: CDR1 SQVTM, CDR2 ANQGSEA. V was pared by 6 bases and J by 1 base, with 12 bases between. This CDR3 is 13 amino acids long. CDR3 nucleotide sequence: TGCAGCGTGCTTTGGTGGGGCCAAGAGACCCAGTACTTC. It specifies CSVLWWGQETQYF.

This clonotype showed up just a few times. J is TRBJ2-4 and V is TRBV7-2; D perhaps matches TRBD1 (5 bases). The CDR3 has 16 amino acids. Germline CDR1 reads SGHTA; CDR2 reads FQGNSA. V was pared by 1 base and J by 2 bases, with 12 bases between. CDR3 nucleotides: TGTGCCAGCAGCTTAGAGGGGCAGGGCCCCAAAAACATTCAGTACTTC. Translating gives CASSLEGQGPKNIQYF.

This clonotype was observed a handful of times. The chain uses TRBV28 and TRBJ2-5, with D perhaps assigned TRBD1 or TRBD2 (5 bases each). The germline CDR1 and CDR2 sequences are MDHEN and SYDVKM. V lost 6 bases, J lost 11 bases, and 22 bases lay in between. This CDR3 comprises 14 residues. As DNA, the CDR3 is TGTGCCAGCAGCTCCCGCAGGGTAGGGTGGGAGCAGTACTTC. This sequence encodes CASSSRRVGWEQYF.

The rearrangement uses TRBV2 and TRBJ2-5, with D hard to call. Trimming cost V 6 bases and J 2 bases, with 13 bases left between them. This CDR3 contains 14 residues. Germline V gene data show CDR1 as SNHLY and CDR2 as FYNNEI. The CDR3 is CASRQWTDQETQYF. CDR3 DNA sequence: TGTGCCAGCAGGCAGTGGACGGATCAAGAGACCCAGTACTTC.

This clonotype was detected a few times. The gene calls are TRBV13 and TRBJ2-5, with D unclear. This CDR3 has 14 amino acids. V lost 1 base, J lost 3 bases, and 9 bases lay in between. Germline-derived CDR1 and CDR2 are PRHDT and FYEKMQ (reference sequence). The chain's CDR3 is CASSLVGSKETQYF. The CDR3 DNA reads TGTGCCAGCAGCTTAGTAGGGTCAAAAGAGACCCAGTACTTC.

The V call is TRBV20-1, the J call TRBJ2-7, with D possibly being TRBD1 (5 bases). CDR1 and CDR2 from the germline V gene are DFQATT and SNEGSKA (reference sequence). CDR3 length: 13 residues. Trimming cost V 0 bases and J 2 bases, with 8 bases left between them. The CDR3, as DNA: TGCAGTGCTAGAGATCCAGGGACCTACGAGCAGTACTTC. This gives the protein CSARDPGTYEQYF.

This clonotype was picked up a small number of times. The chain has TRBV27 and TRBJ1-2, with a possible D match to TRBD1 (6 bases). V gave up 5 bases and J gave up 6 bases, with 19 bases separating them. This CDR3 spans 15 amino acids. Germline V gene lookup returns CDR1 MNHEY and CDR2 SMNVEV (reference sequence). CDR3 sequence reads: CASSANRDVMNGYTF. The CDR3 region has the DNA TGTGCCAGCAGTGCAAACAGGGACGTGATGAATGGCTACACCTTC.

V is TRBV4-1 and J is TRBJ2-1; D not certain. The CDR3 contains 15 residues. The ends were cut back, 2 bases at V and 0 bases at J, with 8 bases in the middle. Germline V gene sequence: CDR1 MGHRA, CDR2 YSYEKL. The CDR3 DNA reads TGCGCCAGCAGCCAACAGACCGGCTCCTACAATGAGCAGTTCTTC. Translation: CASSQQTGSYNEQFF.

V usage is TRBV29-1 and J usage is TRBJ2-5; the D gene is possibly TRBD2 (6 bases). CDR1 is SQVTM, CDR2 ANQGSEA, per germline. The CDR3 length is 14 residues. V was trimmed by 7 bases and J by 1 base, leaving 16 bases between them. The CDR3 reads CSGNGRGIQETQYF. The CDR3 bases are TGCAGCGGAAACGGGCGGGGCATCCAAGAGACCCAGTACTTC.